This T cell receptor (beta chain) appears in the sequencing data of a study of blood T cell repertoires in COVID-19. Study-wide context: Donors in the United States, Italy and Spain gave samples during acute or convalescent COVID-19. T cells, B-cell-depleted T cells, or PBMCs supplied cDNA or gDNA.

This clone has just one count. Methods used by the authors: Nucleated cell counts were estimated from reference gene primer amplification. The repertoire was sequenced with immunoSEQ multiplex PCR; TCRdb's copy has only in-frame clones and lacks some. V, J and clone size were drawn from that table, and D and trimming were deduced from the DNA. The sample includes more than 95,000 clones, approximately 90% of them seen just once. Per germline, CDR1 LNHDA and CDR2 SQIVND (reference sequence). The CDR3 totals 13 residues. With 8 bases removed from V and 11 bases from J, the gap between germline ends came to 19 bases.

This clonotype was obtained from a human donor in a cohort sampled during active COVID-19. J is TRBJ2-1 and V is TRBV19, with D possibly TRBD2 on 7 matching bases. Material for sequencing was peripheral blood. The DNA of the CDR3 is TGTGCCAGTTTCCCGAAGGGGGGGTTAAAGCAGTTCTTC. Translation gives CASFPKGGLKQFF.